This T cell receptor (beta chain) was profiled in a study of PD-1 blockade in classical Hodgkin lymphoma. Findings of the study overall: Newly diagnosed patients had baseline TCR diversity that was reportedly lower than that of healthy donors. Significantly greater TCR diversity emerged by C4D1 in CD4+ cells but not CD8+ cells.

As concerns this clone: Its matching antigen is unknown.

Libraries were prepared by immunoSEQ multiplex PCR; TCRdb keeps only in-frame clonotypes and omits some of them. Here the sample spans around 91,000 clones, under 90% being singletons. Per germline, CDR1 LNHDA and CDR2 SQIVND (reference sequence). There are 14 residues in the CDR3. J gave up 4 bases and V 3 bases, and 2 bases lay outside the gene matches. Relapse was seen in all patients after autologous stem cell transplantation, and brentuximab vedotin exposure was variable. This clonotype was sampled from a human donor with classical Hodgkin lymphoma. Sequenced material: peripheral blood mononuclear cells (PBMCs), taken at baseline. This sequence joins TRBV19 and TRBJ2-7, with TRBD2 matching 11 bases. The CDR3 coding sequence is TGTGCCAGTAGTATGACTAGCGGGAATTACGAGCAGTACTTC. This translates into CASSMTSGNYEQYF.